Each of the 18 T cell receptor beta chains below was sequenced from the same sample in a study of blood T cell repertoires in COVID-19. Assay used: immunoSEQ multiplex PCR; TCRdb lists only in-frame clones, some missing. Altogether tens of thousands of clones are present, under 90% being singletons, with the ten largest covering approximately 12%. Material: peripheral blood. The origin of the receptors is a human donor in a cohort sampled during active COVID-19.

The rearrangement joins TRBV6-5 to TRBJ1-1, with D uncertain. CDR3 length: 15 residues. Trimming shortened V by 6 bases and J by 2 bases, and 16 bases separated the two germline ends. CDR1 MNHEY and CDR2 SVGAGI come from the germline V gene. The CDR3 DNA reads TGTGCCAGCAGCTTCCGACACTTCCAAAACACTGAAGCTTTCTTT. Amino acid sequence: CASSFRHFQNTEAFF.

This chain connects TRBV7-3 to TRBJ2-1; the D gene is possibly TRBD1 (6 bases). Trimming took 0 bases from V and 8 from J, leaving 14 bases between them. The CDR3 runs 15 residues. Per the germline V gene, CDR1 is SGHTA and CDR2 is FQGTGA. The CDR3 nucleotides are TGTGCCAGCAGCTTAACCACACTAAACAGGGATGAGCAGTTCTTC. Its protein is CASSLTTLNRDEQFF.

V is TRBV7-2 and J is TRBJ1-6; D is unresolved. The germline V gene encodes CDR1 SGHTA and CDR2 FQGNSA. The CDR3 runs 17 residues. V was trimmed by 5 bases and J by 4 bases, leaving 18 bases between them. The CDR3 protein is CASSGQIGGTYNSPLHF. Here the CDR3 DNA reads TGTGCCAGCAGCGGCCAGATTGGCGGCACATATAATTCACCCCTCCACTTT.

This rearrangement joins TRBV27 to TRBJ1-1; D may be TRBD1 (5 bases). The CDR3 spans 16 residues. The germline CDR1 and CDR2 sequences are MNHEY and SMNVEV (reference sequence). The V end was cut by 2 bases, the J end by 1 base, with 14 bases between. CDR3 loop: CASSLIGEGRNTEAFF. DNA for the CDR3: TGTGCCAGCAGTTTAATCGGGGAGGGGAGGAACACTGAAGCTTTCTTT.

There are a few counts of this clone. The chain uses TRBV14 and TRBJ2-7; 7 bases agree with TRBD1. Looked up from germline, CDR1 is SGHDN and CDR2 is FVKESK. This CDR3 has 15 amino acids. The V and J ends lost 6 bases and 4 bases, in that order; junction bases with no gene match: 12. CDR3 sequence: CASRPTGTEYYEQYF. The DNA for the CDR3 is TGTGCCAGCAGACCCACCGGGACAGAGTATTACGAGCAGTACTTC.

In its sample, this clone was seen a few times. V usage is TRBV6-5 and J usage is TRBJ1-5; 7 bases are a match to TRBD1. Per the germline V gene, CDR1 is MNHEY and CDR2 is SVGAGI. The V gene end was trimmed by 0 bases and the J gene end by 7 bases; junction bases not matched to a gene: 6. CDR3 length: 15 amino acids. This CDR3 is CASSYSAQGGQPQHF. In nucleotides, the CDR3 is TGTGCCAGCAGTTACTCAGCTCAGGGGGGACAGCCCCAGCATTTT.

The genes are TRBV5-6 and TRBJ1-6; no definite D call. Germline V gene sequence: CDR1 SGHDT, CDR2 YYEEEE. V lost 4 bases and J lost 2, with 10 bases in between. This CDR3 has 15 residues. The chain's CDR3 is CASSRRGTYNSPLHF. CDR3 nucleotides: TGTGCCAGCAGCCGTAGAGGAACCTATAATTCACCCCTCCACTTT.

The chain couples TRBV6-5 to TRBJ2-1, with 11 bases that match TRBD1. The CDR3 is 16 residues long. The V and J ends lost 4 bases and 9 bases, in that order; junction bases with no gene match: 11. Per germline, CDR1 MNHEY and CDR2 SVGAGI. CDR3 sequence reads: CASSSWTGGFFFEQFF. The DNA for the CDR3 is TGTGCCAGCAGTTCCTGGACAGGGGGCTTTTTTTTTGAGCAGTTCTTC.

This chain uses TRBV14 with TRBJ1-1, with D unclear. Trimming shortened V by 0 bases and J by 4 bases, and 9 bases separated the two germline ends. Germline V gene lookup returns CDR1 SGHDN and CDR2 FVKESK. The CDR3 totals 14 residues. The CDR3 bases are TGTGCCAGCAGCCAAGAGGAAGCGGCCACTGAAGCTTTCTTT. Protein product: CASSQEEAATEAFF.

The CDR3 spells CASSASGRVYEQYF. CDR3 nucleotides: TGTGCCAGCAGCGCCAGCGGGAGAGTCTACGAGCAGTACTTC. J is TRBJ2-7 and V is TRBV13; 8 bases are a match to TRBD2. The CDR3 has 14 residues. The V gene end was trimmed by 5 bases and the J gene end by 3 bases; junction bases not matched to a gene: 6. Germline V lookup: CDR1 PRHDT, CDR2 FYEKMQ (reference sequence).

V is TRBV9 and J is TRBJ2-1; 9 positions match TRBD2. J gave up 5 bases and V 4 bases, and 7 bases lay outside the gene matches. The CDR3 runs 15 residues. Germline CDR1 reads SGDLS; CDR2 reads YYNGEE. This CDR3 reads CASSRAGGPNNEQFF. The CDR3 DNA is TGTGCCAGCAGCCGGGCGGGAGGGCCTAACAATGAGCAGTTCTTC.

The chain links TRBV5-1 to TRBJ2-7; 13 positions match TRBD2. From germline, CDR1 is SGHRS and CDR2 YFSETQ. The CDR3 is made up of 18 amino acids. With 0 bases clipped from V and 3 bases from J, the junction kept 9 bases outside the gene matches. The CDR3 DNA is TGCGCCAGCAGCTTGGAGGGACTAGCGGGGCAACTAATCTACGAGCAGTACTTC. This encodes CASSLEGLAGQLIYEQYF.

The chain combines TRBV3-1 (or the pseudogene TRBV3-2) with TRBJ2-5, with D perhaps matching TRBD2 (5 bases). Germline assignment: CDR1 LGHDT and CDR2 YNNKEL (reference sequence). With 1 base removed from V and 2 bases from J, the gap between germline ends came to 14 bases. CDR3 size: 16 residues. The CDR3 protein is CASSQGRGYEQETQYF. CDR3 nucleotides: TGTGCCAGCAGCCAAGGGCGCGGGTACGAACAAGAGACCCAGTACTTC.

The chain couples TRBV2 to TRBJ1-1; D remains unclear. Germline-derived CDR1 and CDR2 are SNHLY and FYNNEI. V shed 0 bases and J shed 6 bases, with 8 bases lying between them. CDR3 length: 13 residues. CDR3 sequence reads: CASSEARSAEAFF. CDR3 sequence (DNA): TGTGCCAGCAGTGAAGCGAGGTCGGCTGAAGCTTTCTTT.

The chain combines TRBV14 with TRBJ2-4; TRBD1 aligns across 10 bases. There are 13 residues in the CDR3. Trimming cost V 3 bases and J 8 bases; bases outside gene matches: 1. The V gene's germline CDR1 is SGHDN and CDR2 FVKESK. DNA for the CDR3: TGTGCCAGCAGCCAGACAGGGGGCGACATTCAGTACTTC. It is translated as CASSQTGGDIQYF.

V gene TRBV7-8 combines with J gene TRBJ2-2; D might be TRBD1 (6 bases). The CDR3 contains 15 residues. V was pared by 5 bases and J by 4 bases, with 14 bases between. From germline, CDR1 is SGHVS and CDR2 FQNEAQ. The DNA of the CDR3 is TGTGCCAGCAGCCCCGAGGGGGTAACCACCGGGGAGCTGTTTTTT. This codes for CASSPEGVTTGELFF. The variable domain in full, with the rest retrieved from reference TRBV7-8 and TRBJ2-2, is GAGVSQSPRYKVAKRGQDVALRCDPISGHVSLFWYQQALGQGPEFLTYFQNEAQLDKSGLPSDRFFAERPEGSVSTLKIQRTQQEDSAVYLCASSPEGVTTGELFFGEGSRLTVL.

The chain has TRBV7-7 and TRBJ2-3, with 16 bases identical to TRBD2. The CDR3 consists of 17 residues. Germline V gene data show CDR1 as SSHAT and CDR2 as FNYEAQ (reference sequence). The V and J ends lost 3 bases and 1 base, in that order; junction bases with no gene match: 1. The CDR3 DNA is TGTGCCAGCAGCTTGGGGACTAGCGGGGGGGGCACAGATACGCAGTATTTT. Translated: CASSLGTSGGGTDTQYF.

The chain recombines TRBV4-3 with TRBJ2-7; TRBD1 matches 9 bases. The ends lost 0 bases at V and 3 bases at J; junction bases unmatched: 3. The germline V gene has CDR1 LGHNA and CDR2 YSLEER. The CDR3 sequence is 15 residues long. The CDR3, as DNA: TGCGCCAGCAGCCAAGAGGACAGGGGCGACTACGAGCAGTACTTC. Amino acid sequence: CASSQEDRGDYEQYF.